This is a list of T cell receptor beta chains from one sample in a study of beta chain features in type 1 diabetes. The data were produced by immunoSEQ multiplex PCR, yet TCRdb's version contains in-frame clones alone and is incomplete. The sample records around 690,000 clones, around an eighth being singletons. Source material: naive CD4+ T cells from blood. Receptor source: a man aged 30 to 45 with type 1 diabetes. Both conserved end residues are part of each CDR3. The D gene is left open where the match is weak. Clone size is stated in some rows and not others, as once, few, many or a class when expanded.

>TRBV2|14|few|TRBJ2-1|.
CASSPRDGYNEQFF
TGTGCCAGCAGCCCGCGGGACGGCTACAATGAGCAGTTCTTC
>TRBV7-9|13|.|TRBJ1-2|.
CASSQDIAYGYTF
TGTGCCAGCAGCCAAGACATAGCCTATGGCTACACCTTC
>TRBV13|15|few|TRBJ1-4|.
CASSWRKGANEKLFF
TGTGCCAGCAGCTGGAGAAAGGGGGCTAATGAAAAACTGTTTTTT
>TRBV6-6|11|.|TRBJ1-6|.
CASRSTSPLHF
TGTGCCAGCAGGTCTACTTCACCCCTCCACTTT
>TRBV27|16|.|TRBJ2-1|TRBD1
CASSLQRQGAYNEQFF
TGTGCCAGCAGTTTACAGCGACAGGGGGCCTACAATGAGCAGTTCTTC
>TRBV9|15|few|TRBJ2-1|TRBD2
CASTEGLQDYNEQFF
TGTGCCAGCACCGAGGGACTACAGGACTACAATGAGCAGTTCTTC
>TRBV28|12|.|TRBJ2-7|.
CASRQGLYEQYF
TGTGCCAGCAGGCAAGGTCTCTACGAGCAGTACTTC
>TRBV10-2|14|.|TRBJ2-7|TRBD2
CASLGTSGLYEQYF
TGCGCCAGCCTAGGGACTAGCGGGCTCTACGAGCAGTACTTC
>TRBV6-5|14|.|TRBJ2-4|.
CASSPQLAKNIQYF
TGTGCCAGCAGTCCACAGTTAGCCAAAAACATTCAGTACTTC
>TRBV30|16|once|TRBJ1-6|TRBD1
CALQGSPSSYNSPLHF
TGTGCCTTACAGGGGTCCCCCTCCTCCTATAATTCACCCCTCCACTTT
>TRBV9|14|few|TRBJ2-5|.
CASSVGGGWETQYF
TGTGCCAGCAGCGTAGGTGGCGGTTGGGAGACCCAGTACTTC
>TRBV29-1|14|few|TRBJ1-2|TRBD1
CSVGQGLGWDGYTF
TGCAGCGTCGGACAGGGGTTGGGTTGGGATGGCTACACCTTC
>TRBV2|11|few|TRBJ2-1|.
CASSVRGSTFF
TGTGCCAGCAGCGTAAGGGGGAGTACGTTCTTC
>TRBV7-2|15|.|TRBJ2-3|.
CASSLVSGSTDTQYF
TGTGCCAGCAGCTTAGTGTCAGGAAGCACAGATACGCAGTATTTT
>TRBV6-5|15|few|TRBJ1-2|.
CASSYSRRADYGYTF
TGTGCCAGCAGTTACTCGAGGCGGGCCGACTATGGCTACACCTTC
>TRBV30|15|few|TRBJ1-2|TRBD1
CAWSVGTAINYGYTF
TGTGCCTGGAGTGTAGGGACAGCGATTAACTATGGCTACACCTTC
>TRBV30|12|.|TRBJ2-7|.
CAWSVSSYEQYF
TGTGCCTGGAGTGTATCCTCCTACGAGCAGTACTTC
>TRBV2|14|.|TRBJ2-7|.
CASSAGTLPYEQYF
TGTGCCAGCAGTGCAGGGACCCTGCCCTACGAGCAGTACTTC
>TRBV2|14|few|TRBJ2-7|.
CASSEGVRVYEQYF
TGTGCCAGCAGTGAAGGGGTTAGGGTCTACGAGCAGTACTTC
>TRBV19|12|few|TRBJ1-1|.
CASRILGTEAFF
TGTGCCAGTAGAATTTTGGGGACTGAAGCTTTCTTT
>TRBV5-4|14|few|TRBJ2-1|TRBD1
CASSKRQGYNEQFF
TGTGCCAGCAGCAAAAGACAGGGTTACAATGAGCAGTTCTTC
>TRBV7-8|15|few|TRBJ2-1|TRBD2
CASSIPTSGANEQFF
TGTGCCAGCAGCATTCCGACTAGCGGCGCTAATGAGCAGTTCTTC
>TRBV15|18|.|TRBJ2-7|TRBD2
CATSRGGTSGGRLTEQYF
TGTGCCACCAGCAGAGGAGGGACTAGCGGGGGGCGTCTCACGGAGCAGTACTTC
>TRBV5-6|17|few|TRBJ1-5|.
CASSSTRTHYSNQPQHF
TGTGCCAGCAGCTCAACTCGGACGCACTATAGCAATCAGCCCCAGCATTTT